The present entry profiles one TCR beta chain with its context. What it binds is unknown. TCRdb's copy holds only in-frame clones and misses some; the assay was immunoSEQ multiplex PCR. Of thousands of clones listed, 81% are singletons. This sample is part of a study of T cell repertoires in ileal Crohn's disease. Findings and limits, study-wide: Compared with non-smokers, active smokers at surgery showed more clonal expansions. Compared with CD4 T cells, sorted CD8 cells carried more expanded clones.

V shed 5 bases and J 8 bases; nucleotides not matched to a gene: 8. CDR3 length: 16 amino acids. The V gene's germline CDR1 is KGHSH and CDR2 LQKENI. Eligibility required adulthood, ileal or ileocolonic Crohn's disease and indicated ileocolonic resection. The receptor's source is an adult with Crohn's disease. Sequenced sample: ileal tissue. V usage is TRBV18 and J usage is TRBJ2-1; 14 bases fit TRBD2. The CDR3 DNA is TGTGCCAGCTCAGTTGCCGGGACTAGCGGGAGCGATGAGCAGTTCTTC. This gives the protein CASSVAGTSGSDEQFF.